This T cell receptor beta chain stems from a study of shared clonotypes between healthy human individuals. Study-level results: Clonotypes that were shared across a handful of donors made up approximately 5.1% of naive CD4 clonotypes.

Memory CD4+ cells were the fraction left after CD45RA+ naive selection. Profiled with immunoSEQ multiplex PCR; TCRdb holds only in-frame clones, not every one. The sample holds about 980,000 clones, less than 85% seen once. Comment on this clone: The antigen is unknown.

The CDR3 length is 14 residues. Germline V gene lookup returns CDR1 SNHLY and CDR2 FYNNEI. The V end lost 7 bases, the J end lost 3 bases, and 13 bases lay between the germline ends. This sequence originates from a man younger than 30 in good health. The chain joins TRBV2 to TRBJ1-5, with D unclear. Sequenced material: memory CD4+ T cells sorted from blood. As to subset: CD45RA-negative fraction. The DNA of the CDR3 is TGTGCCAGCATGACCCAGAAAGCCAATCAGCCCCAGCATTTT. Residues: CASMTQKANQPQHF.